This TCR beta chain was obtained from a study of blood T cell repertoires in COVID-19. The length of the CDR3 is 13 residues. Trimming removed 2 bases from V and 3 bases from J, with 8 bases in between. From germline, CDR1 is SSHAT and CDR2 FNYEAQ (reference sequence). Repertoires were generated with immunoSEQ multiplex PCR, while TCRdb's copy carries only in-frame clones and drops some. The sample records tens of thousands of clones, roughly 89% being singletons. This receptor was obtained from a middle-aged man with COVID-19, enrolled during active disease. The sample taken for sequencing was peripheral blood. V usage is TRBV7-7 and J usage is TRBJ2-7; TRBD2 might be the D (6 bases). This chain's CDR3 is CASSLFGSYEQYF. For the CDR3, the DNA is TGTGCCAGCAGCTTATTCGGGAGCTACGAGCAGTACTTC.